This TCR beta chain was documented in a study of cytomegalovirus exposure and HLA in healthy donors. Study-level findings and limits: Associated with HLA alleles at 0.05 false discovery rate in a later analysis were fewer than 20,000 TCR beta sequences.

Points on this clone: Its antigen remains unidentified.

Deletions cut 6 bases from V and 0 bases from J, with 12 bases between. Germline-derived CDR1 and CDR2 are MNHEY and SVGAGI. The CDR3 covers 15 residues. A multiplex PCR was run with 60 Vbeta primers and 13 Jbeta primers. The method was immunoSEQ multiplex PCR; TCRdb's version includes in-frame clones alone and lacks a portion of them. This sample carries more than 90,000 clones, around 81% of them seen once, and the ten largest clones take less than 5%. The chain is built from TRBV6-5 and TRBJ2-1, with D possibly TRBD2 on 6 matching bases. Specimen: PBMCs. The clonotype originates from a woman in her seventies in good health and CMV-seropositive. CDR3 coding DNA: TGTGCCAGCAGACCTAGCGCGAGCTCCTACAATGAGCAGTTCTTC. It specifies CASRPSASSYNEQFF.